The source of this T cell receptor (beta chain) is a study of blood T cell repertoires in COVID-19. Study-wide background: The United States, Italy and Spain were the sources of the acute and convalescent COVID-19 samples.

Sequencing was performed with immunoSEQ multiplex PCR; in TCRdb, only in-frame clones are kept and a portion is missing. The table includes 100,000 to 150,000 clones, approximately 82% detected once. This clone was seen a single time. CDR1 is MNHEY, CDR2 SVGAGI, per germline. V trimming: 6 bases; J trimming: 3 bases; junction bases outside the gene matches: 5. The CDR3 spans 14 residues. Sequenced input: peripheral blood. The chain has TRBV6-5 and TRBJ2-7, with TRBD2 matching 10 bases. The TCR sequence derives from a man older than 75 with active or convalescent COVID-19. For the CDR3, the DNA is TGTGCCAGCAGACTTCTAGCGGGAGACTACGAGCAGTACTTC. Amino acids: CASRLLAGDYEQYF.